This record covers a single TCR beta chain. Antigen: not known. The data derive from a study of T cell responses to AZD1222 COVID-19 vaccine. Study at large: Second doses at about 4 or about 12 weeks were pooled.

Repertoires were generated with immunoSEQ multiplex PCR, while TCRdb's copy carries only in-frame clones and drops some. Here the sample spans about 140,000 clones, roughly nine tenths being singletons. General study points: Mostly white British, mostly female donors; authors suggested clonal diversity may be underestimated.

Germline V CDR1 and CDR2: SGDLS, YYNGEE. This CDR3 region has 15 residues. After removal of 2 bases from V and 4 bases from J, the junction contained 6 bases not matched to a gene. The sequence came from an adult in good health. V gene TRBV9 combines with J gene TRBJ2-5; 9 nucleotides match TRBD2. Here the sequenced sample was peripheral blood, taken on day 0 of AZD1222 vaccination. This CDR3 reads CASSVGRGGRETQYF. The CDR3, as DNA: TGTGCCAGCAGCGTTGGGCGGGGGGGCCGAGAGACCCAGTACTTC.